The clone carrying this TCR beta chain has more than one count but fewer than ten. Preparation of the TCRbeta library involved a method that used unique molecular identifiers. In TCRdb, the PCR reads were re-called with MiXCR into one record per CDR3 protein. The data contain about 610,000 distinct CDR3 sequences, under 12% of them singletons. The data were taken from a study of T-cell reconstitution after alpha-beta-depleted transplantation in children. The CDR3 is 18 residues long. CDR1 is MNHEY, CDR2 SVGEGT, per germline. V was clipped by 0 bases and J by 0 bases, with 12 bases between them. V usage is TRBV6-2 or TRBV6-3 and J usage is TRBJ2-6; no definite D call. The source material was PBMCs from the stem cell graft donor, sampled from the stem cell graft. The sequence came from a human donor who donated a stem cell graft to a child with acute myeloid leukemia. CDR3 sequence: CASSYSGSPGSGANVLTF. CDR3 coding DNA: TGTGCCAGCAGTTACTCTGGGTCCCCGGGCTCTGGGGCCAACGTCCTGACTTTC.